These T cell receptor beta chains were read from a single sample in a study of patients and donors after allogeneic stem cell transplantation. Using its own MiXCR run on the RT-PCR reads, TCRdb lists one record per CDR3 protein. The table lists approximately 88,000 distinct CDR3 sequences, just under 5% of them singletons, with 2.6% in the top ten. Sequenced: blood, either unsorted or a sorted T cell fraction (not recorded which). These receptors originate from a human donor who was either an allogeneic HSCT recipient or a stem cell or donor lymphocyte infusion donor (not recorded which). It is not recorded whose cells these are; they may come from a transplant donor. Each CDR3 is given with its conserved first and last residue. The order of the fields is D gene, J gene, V gene, clone size, CDR3 protein, CDR3 DNA. The D gene is left open where the match is weak. Clone size, where shown, is once, few, many, or a class for clones that have expanded.

D: NA; J: TRBJ2-7; V: TRBV27; size: many; CDR3: CASSLRRGNEQYF; DNA: TGTGCCAGCAGTTTACGGCGGGGCAATGAGCAGTACTTC
D: NA; J: TRBJ2-1; V: TRBV5-6; size: many; CDR3: CASSSGGYQSYNEQFF; DNA: TGTGCCAGCAGCTCTGGGGGATACCAATCCTACAATGAGCAGTTCTTC
D: NA; J: TRBJ2-3; V: TRBV12-3/TRBV12-4; size: many; CDR3: CASSHSGLLTQYF; DNA: TGTGCCAGCAGTCATAGCGGCCTCCTTACGCAGTATTTT
D: TRBD1; J: TRBJ2-7; V: TRBV6-1; size: few; CDR3: CASSRQGPRFGQQYF; DNA: TGTGCCAGCAGTAGACAGGGGCCCCGGTTTGGGCAGCAGTACTTC
D: NA; J: TRBJ1-2; V: TRBV5-1; size: many; CDR3: CASSLQGGFDGYTF; DNA: TGCGCCAGCAGCTTACAGGGCGGGTTTGATGGCTACACCTTC
D: NA; J: TRBJ2-2; V: TRBV4-2; size: many; CDR3: CASSQEVVWRNTGELFF; DNA: TGTGCCAGCAGCCAAGAGGTTGTTTGGAGAAACACCGGGGAGCTGTTTTTT
D: NA; J: TRBJ1-6; V: TRBV5-4; size: few; CDR3: CASSPGVGSYNSPLHF; DNA: TGTGCCAGCAGCCCAGGGGTAGGCTCTTATAATTCACCCCTCCACTTT
D: NA; J: TRBJ2-5; V: TRBV11-2; size: NA; CDR3: CASSLEIAGTQYF; DNA: TGTGCCAGCAGCTTAGAGATTGCGGGGACCCAGTACTTC
D: TRBD1; J: TRBJ1-1; V: TRBV2; size: NA; CDR3: CASSRDSNTEAFF; DNA: TGTGCCAGCAGTCGGGACAGCAACACTGAAGCTTTCTTT
D: TRBD1; J: TRBJ1-2; V: TRBV20-1; size: NA; CDR3: CSARPRDRGDYGYTF; DNA: TGCAGTGCTAGACCCCGGGACAGGGGTGACTATGGCTACACCTTC
D: NA; J: TRBJ2-2; V: TRBV28; size: many; CDR3: CASPSATGELFF; DNA: TGTGCCAGCCCGAGCGCCACCGGGGAGCTGTTTTTT
D: NA; J: TRBJ1-3; V: TRBV7-6; size: many; CDR3: CASSEDWGNTIYF; DNA: TGTGCCAGCAGCGAGGACTGGGGAAACACCATATATTTT
D: TRBD1; J: TRBJ2-1; V: TRBV9; size: many; CDR3: CASSKRTGMSSYNEQFF; DNA: TGTGCCAGCTCTAAAAGGACAGGGATGAGCTCCTACAATGAGCAGTTCTTC
D: NA; J: TRBJ2-7; V: TRBV11-3; size: many; CDR3: CASSGGAYEQYF; DNA: TGTGCCAGCAGCGGGGGGGCATACGAGCAGTACTTC
D: NA; J: TRBJ1-2; V: TRBV7-9; size: NA; CDR3: CALGGGASRNYGYTF; DNA: TGTGCCTTGGGGGGGGGCGCGTCCCGAAACTATGGCTACACCTTC
D: NA; J: TRBJ1-1; V: TRBV27; size: few; CDR3: CASSLGTEPNTEAFF; DNA: TGTGCCAGCAGTTTAGGTACAGAGCCGAACACTGAAGCTTTCTTT
D: TRBD1; J: TRBJ2-3; V: TRBV15; size: NA; CDR3: CATSRGGTGTDTQYF; DNA: TGTGCCACCAGCAGAGGTGGGACAGGCACAGATACGCAGTATTTT
D: NA; J: TRBJ1-1; V: TRBV9; size: few; CDR3: CASSVQGATEAFF; DNA: TGTGCCAGCAGCGTACAGGGAGCCACTGAAGCTTTCTTT
D: NA; J: TRBJ1-6; V: TRBV7-9; size: many; CDR3: CASSPIVGSNSPLHF; DNA: TGTGCCAGCAGCCCTATTGTAGGGAGTAATTCACCCCTCCACTTT
D: TRBD1; J: TRBJ1-4; V: TRBV7-9; size: many; CDR3: CASSTLSGTGYEKLFF; DNA: TGTGCCAGCAGCACCTTGTCCGGGACAGGGTATGAAAAACTGTTTTTT
D: TRBD1; J: TRBJ2-7; V: TRBV5-4; size: few; CDR3: CASSSRGTGNNEQYF; DNA: TGTGCCAGCAGCTCGCGGGGGACAGGGAACAACGAGCAGTACTTC
D: TRBD1; J: TRBJ1-2; V: TRBV20-1; size: many; CDR3: CSAWDSRSYGYTF; DNA: TGCAGTGCTTGGGACAGCCGCAGTTATGGCTACACCTTC
D: NA; J: TRBJ1-5; V: TRBV7-4; size: few; CDR3: CASSLGDPNQPQHF; DNA: TGTGCCAGCAGCTTAGGGGACCCAAATCAGCCCCAGCATTTT
D: TRBD1; J: TRBJ2-7; V: TRBV6-2/TRBV6-3; size: few; CDR3: CASSLTGANSYEQYF; DNA: TGTGCCAGCAGCCTGACAGGGGCCAACTCCTACGAGCAGTACTTC
D: NA; J: TRBJ2-2; V: TRBV5-1; size: NA; CDR3: CASSLGAGNAGELFF; DNA: TGCGCCAGCAGCTTAGGTGCGGGGAACGCCGGGGAGCTGTTTTTT
D: TRBD2; J: TRBJ2-1; V: TRBV19; size: few; CDR3: CASATWASGTNEQFF; DNA: TGTGCCAGTGCTACCTGGGCTAGCGGCACCAATGAGCAGTTCTTC
D: NA; J: TRBJ2-1; V: TRBV2; size: few; CDR3: CASSAKRTYQANEQFF; DNA: TGTGCCAGCAGTGCAAAAAGGACTTACCAAGCCAATGAGCAGTTCTTC
D: NA; J: TRBJ1-5; V: TRBV4-1; size: many; CDR3: CASSQAGEGRSRQPQHF; DNA: TGCGCCAGCAGCCAAGCGGGGGAAGGACGCTCACGACAGCCCCAGCATTTT
D: NA; J: TRBJ2-7; V: TRBV24-1; size: many; CDR3: CATSLADEQYF; DNA: TGTGCCACCAGTTTAGCGGACGAGCAGTACTTC
D: TRBD1; J: TRBJ1-2; V: TRBV4-1; size: many; CDR3: CASSPRSLPGGYYGYTF; DNA: TGCGCCAGCAGCCCCCGCTCACTCCCAGGGGGTTACTATGGCTACACCTTC
D: NA; J: TRBJ2-1; V: TRBV5-6; size: NA; CDR3: CASSPGQGGYDNEQFF; DNA: TGTGCCAGCAGCCCGGGGCAGGGGGGTTACGACAATGAGCAGTTCTTC
D: TRBD2; J: TRBJ2-5; V: TRBV3-1; size: many; CDR3: CASSQSPSGEETQYF; DNA: TGTGCCAGCAGCCAAAGCCCTAGCGGAGAAGAGACCCAGTACTTC
D: NA; J: TRBJ1-5; V: TRBV12-3/TRBV12-4; size: many; CDR3: CASSLPGINQPQHF; DNA: TGTGCCAGCAGTTTACCAGGGATTAATCAGCCCCAGCATTTT
D: NA; J: TRBJ1-2; V: TRBV5-1; size: many; CDR3: CASSLTSATNGYTF; DNA: TGCGCCAGCAGCTTGACTAGCGCGACAAATGGCTACACCTTC
D: TRBD1; J: TRBJ1-2; V: TRBV9; size: NA; CDR3: CASSGGDRDRVYGYTF; DNA: TGTGCCAGCAGCGGAGGAGACCGGGACAGGGTCTATGGCTACACCTTC
D: NA; J: TRBJ2-1; V: TRBV24-1; size: few; CDR3: CATSEGGGLNEQFF; DNA: TGTGCCACCAGCGAAGGCGGGGGCCTGAATGAGCAGTTCTTC
D: TRBD2; J: TRBJ2-5; V: TRBV20-1; size: many; CDR3: CSADVGSGSVATQYF; DNA: TGCAGTGCTGACGTGGGTAGCGGGAGTGTGGCGACCCAGTACTTC
D: TRBD1; J: TRBJ1-3; V: TRBV6-1; size: NA; CDR3: CASSPWTGSENTIYF; DNA: TGTGCCAGCAGCCCCTGGACAGGTTCGGAAAACACCATATATTTT
D: NA; J: TRBJ1-2; V: TRBV27; size: NA; CDR3: CASSFVGLAGYTF; DNA: TGTGCCAGCAGCTTTGTGGGCCTAGCAGGCTACACCTTC
D: TRBD2; J: TRBJ2-7; V: TRBV7-6; size: few; CDR3: CASSGGGAAHEQYF; DNA: TGTGCCAGCAGCGGGGGAGGGGCGGCTCACGAGCAGTACTTC
D: NA; J: TRBJ2-4; V: TRBV19; size: few; CDR3: CASSIGGAKNIQYF; DNA: TGTGCCAGTAGTATAGGGGGGGCCAAAAACATTCAGTACTTC
D: NA; J: TRBJ2-6; V: TRBV5-1; size: many; CDR3: CASSLGATGANVLTF; DNA: TGCGCCAGCAGCTTGGGGGCGACTGGGGCCAACGTCCTGACTTTC
D: TRBD2; J: TRBJ2-1; V: TRBV6-2/TRBV6-3; size: many; CDR3: CASSYSPSGGVYNEQFF; DNA: TGTGCCAGCAGTTACTCGCCCAGCGGGGGGGTGTACAATGAGCAGTTCTTC
D: TRBD1; J: TRBJ1-2; V: TRBV11-2; size: many; CDR3: CASSRDRNYGYTF; DNA: TGTGCCAGCAGCCGGGACAGGAACTATGGCTACACCTTC
D: NA; J: TRBJ2-5; V: TRBV20-1; size: many; CDR3: CSARDHRGGETQYF; DNA: TGCAGTGCTAGAGATCACAGGGGAGGGGAGACCCAGTACTTC
D: NA; J: TRBJ1-1; V: TRBV9; size: many; CDR3: CASSVDAAVNTEAFF; DNA: TGTGCCAGCAGCGTAGATGCAGCCGTGAACACTGAAGCTTTCTTT
D: TRBD1; J: TRBJ1-2; V: TRBV12-3/TRBV12-4; size: many; CDR3: CASRYKGTGTVRYGYTF; DNA: TGTGCCAGCAGATACAAGGGGACAGGAACGGTTCGCTATGGCTACACCTTC